Listed below are T cell receptor beta chains from one sample, sequenced in a study of siplizumab effects on memory and regulatory T cells. This table comes from immunoSEQ multiplex PCR, and its TCRdb copy is limited to in-frame clones, with some not included. The sample lists 98,000 or so clones, over 85% occurring once. The material sequenced was Tregs sorted from blood. These receptors all come from a human donor in good health. Each CDR3 is given with its conserved first and last residue. D genes are given only for firm matches. Not all rows give a size; the values are once, few, many and, for expanded clones, a class.

d_gene,j_gene,abundance,v_gene,CDR3nt,CDR3aa
NA,TRBJ2-7,once,TRBV10-3,TGTGCCATCAGTGAAATAGGGGGCTACGAGCAGTACTTC,CAISEIGGYEQYF
TRBD1,TRBJ2-7,NA,TRBV27,TGTGCCATCGCGGGACAGGGTTTGTACGAGCAGTACTTC,CAIAGQGLYEQYF
NA,TRBJ1-2,NA,TRBV19,TGTGCCAGTTCCTTTTGGGCAGGCGCCTTTTCCGTCTATGGCTACACCTTC,CASSFWAGAFSVYGYTF
NA,TRBJ2-6,NA,TRBV6-1,TGTGCCAGCAGTGAAGCCAAGGGATCCTCTGGGGCCAACGTCCTGACTTTC,CASSEAKGSSGANVLTF
NA,TRBJ1-1,NA,TRBV7-9,TGTGCCAGCAGCTTACAGGGGAGGATCACTGAAGCTTTCTTT,CASSLQGRITEAFF
TRBD2,TRBJ2-1,NA,TRBV7-8,TGTGCCAGCAGCTTAGCCCAATCGAGCGGGGCCTACAATGAGCAGTTCTTC,CASSLAQSSGAYNEQFF
TRBD1,TRBJ1-5,NA,TRBV29-1,TGCAGCGCCCAAATCGGGACAGGGCACAATCAGCCCCAGCATTTT,CSAQIGTGHNQPQHF
NA,TRBJ2-7,NA,TRBV5-1,TGCGCCAGCAGCGGAGGGGGTTACGAGCAGTACTTC,CASSGGGYEQYF
NA,TRBJ1-2,NA,TRBV18,TGTGCCAGCTCACGAACCGAGAACTATGGCTACACCTTC,CASSRTENYGYTF
NA,TRBJ2-3,NA,TRBV27,TGTGCCAGCGGAGCTAGCGGGACAGGGGCGCAGTATTTT,CASGASGTGAQYF
NA,TRBJ2-2,few,TRBV2,TGTGCCAGCAGCTCTGATAGGGTGGGCGGGGAGCTGTTTTTT,CASSSDRVGGELFF
NA,TRBJ2-5,NA,TRBV10-3,TGTGCCATCAGTGAGCTACAAGAGACCCAGTACTTC,CAISELQETQYF
NA,TRBJ2-7,NA,TRBV6-6,TGTGCCAGCAGTTACTCGTCTTCCCTCGAGCAGTACTTC,CASSYSSSLEQYF
NA,TRBJ2-2,NA,TRBV9,TGTGCCAGCAGCGTAGGGGGGCAGGCCGGGGAGCTGTTTTTT,CASSVGGQAGELFF